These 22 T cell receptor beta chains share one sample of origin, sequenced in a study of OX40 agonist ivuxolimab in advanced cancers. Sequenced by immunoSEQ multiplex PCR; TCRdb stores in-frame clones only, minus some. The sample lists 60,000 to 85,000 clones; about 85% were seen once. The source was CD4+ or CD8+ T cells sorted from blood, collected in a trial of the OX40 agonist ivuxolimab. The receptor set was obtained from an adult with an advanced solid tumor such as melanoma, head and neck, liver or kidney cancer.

The CDR3 DNA sequence: TGTGCCAGCTTGAAAAGGGGCAATCAGCCCCAGCATTTT. Residues: CASLKRGNQPQHF. V gene TRBV6-1 combines with J gene TRBJ1-5; D is undetermined. Trimming removed 8 bases from V and 2 bases from J, with 10 bases in between. Germline CDR1 reads MNHNS; CDR2 reads SASEGT. The CDR3 extends over 13 amino acids.

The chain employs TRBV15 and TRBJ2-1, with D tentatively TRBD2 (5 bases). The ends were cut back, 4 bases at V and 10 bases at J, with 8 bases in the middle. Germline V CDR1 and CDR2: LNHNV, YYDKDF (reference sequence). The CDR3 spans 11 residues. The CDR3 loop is CATSTRLEQFF. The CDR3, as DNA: TGTGCCACCAGCACCCGACTAGAGCAGTTCTTC. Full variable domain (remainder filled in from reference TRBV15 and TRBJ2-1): DAMVIQNPRYQVTQFGKPVTLSCSQTLNHNVMYWYQQKSSQAPKLLFHYYDKDFNNEADTPDNFQSRRPNTSFCFLDIRSPGLGDTAMYLCATSTRLEQFFGPGTRLTVL.

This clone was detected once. Here the CDR3 DNA reads TGTGCCAGCAGTTACCCTCGGCGGGGGGGGTCCTACGAGCAGTACTTC. Translation: CASSYPRRGGSYEQYF. This chain links TRBV6-6 with TRBJ2-7; 9 bases agree with TRBD2. The CDR3 has 16 residues. CDR1 and CDR2 (germline): MNHNY, SVGAGI (reference sequence). V dropped 2 bases and J dropped 1; count of bases not matched to a gene: 6.

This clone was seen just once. CDR3 sequence (DNA): TGTGCCAGCAGTGCGTTAACAGGGGAAAAAGTTGAGACCCAGTACTTC. Encoded protein: CASSALTGEKVETQYF. The chain joins TRBV28 to TRBJ2-5, with 7 bases aligning to TRBD1. The junction had 14 bases not matched to a gene; V was cut back by 5 bases and J by 5 bases. CDR3 size: 16 residues. Germline V gene data show CDR1 as MDHEN and CDR2 as SYDVKM.

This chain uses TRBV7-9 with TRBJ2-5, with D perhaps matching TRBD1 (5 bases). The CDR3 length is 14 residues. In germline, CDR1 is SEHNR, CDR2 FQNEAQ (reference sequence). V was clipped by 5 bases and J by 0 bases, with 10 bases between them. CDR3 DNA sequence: TGTGCCAGCAGCCCTACAGGAAACCAAGAGACCCAGTACTTC. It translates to CASSPTGNQETQYF.

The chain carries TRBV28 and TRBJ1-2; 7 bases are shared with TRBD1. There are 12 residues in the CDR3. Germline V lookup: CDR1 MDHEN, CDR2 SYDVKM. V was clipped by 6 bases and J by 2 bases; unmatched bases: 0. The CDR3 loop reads CASRTGNYGYTF. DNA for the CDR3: TGTGCCAGCAGGACAGGGAACTATGGCTACACCTTC.

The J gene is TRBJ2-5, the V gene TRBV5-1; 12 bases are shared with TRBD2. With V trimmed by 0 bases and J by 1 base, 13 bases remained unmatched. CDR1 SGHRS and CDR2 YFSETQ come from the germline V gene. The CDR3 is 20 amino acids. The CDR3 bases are TGCGCCAGCAGCTTGGTGGCGGCTAGCGGGGGGGCAAGCCTCCAAGAGACCCAGTACTTC. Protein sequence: CASSLVAASGGASLQETQYF.

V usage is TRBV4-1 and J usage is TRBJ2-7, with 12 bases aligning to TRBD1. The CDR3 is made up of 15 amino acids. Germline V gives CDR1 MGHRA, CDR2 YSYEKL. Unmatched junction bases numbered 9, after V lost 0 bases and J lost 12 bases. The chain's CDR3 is CASSQEGQGAQRVYF. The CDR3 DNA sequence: TGCGCCAGCAGCCAAGAGGGACAGGGGGCGCAGAGGGTGTACTTC.

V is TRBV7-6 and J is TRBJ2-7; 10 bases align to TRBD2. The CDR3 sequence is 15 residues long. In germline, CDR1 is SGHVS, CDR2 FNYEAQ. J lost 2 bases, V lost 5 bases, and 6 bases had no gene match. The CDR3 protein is CASSPLAGSTYEQYF. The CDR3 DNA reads TGTGCCAGCAGCCCACTAGCGGGATCCACCTACGAGCAGTACTTC.

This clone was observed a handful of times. The CDR3 DNA is TGTGCCAGCAGTTATGTACCCGAAGACGAGCAGTACTTC. Its translation: CASSYVPEDEQYF. The J gene is TRBJ2-7, the V gene TRBV6-6, with D hard to call. Trimming cost V 3 bases and J 5 bases, with 11 bases left between them. The CDR3 has 13 amino acids. In germline, CDR1 is MNHNY, CDR2 SVGAGI (reference sequence).

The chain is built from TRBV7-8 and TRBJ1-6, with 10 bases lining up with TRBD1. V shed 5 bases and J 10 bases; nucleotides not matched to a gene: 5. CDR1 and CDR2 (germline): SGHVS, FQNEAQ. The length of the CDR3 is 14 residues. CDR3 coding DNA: TGTGCCAGCAGCCGGGACAGGGGAGGATCACCCCTCCACTTT. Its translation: CASSRDRGGSPLHF.

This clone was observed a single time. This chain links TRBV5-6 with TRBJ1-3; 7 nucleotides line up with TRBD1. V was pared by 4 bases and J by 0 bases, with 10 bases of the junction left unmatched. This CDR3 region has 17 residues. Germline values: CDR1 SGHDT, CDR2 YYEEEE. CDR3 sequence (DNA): TGTGCCAGCAGCAACATGGGACAGCTCCTCTCTGGAAACACCATATATTTT. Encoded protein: CASSNMGQLLSGNTIYF.

In nucleotides, the CDR3 is TGTGCCAGCAGCTTACGGGGGCAGGGGACCCAGTACTTC. Translation: CASSLRGQGTQYF. The chain employs TRBV7-3 and TRBJ2-5; D tentatively reads TRBD1 or TRBD2 (6 bases each). This CDR3 contains 13 residues. CDR1 and CDR2 (germline): SGHTA, FQGTGA. V was trimmed by 2 bases and J by 7 bases, leaving 11 bases between them.

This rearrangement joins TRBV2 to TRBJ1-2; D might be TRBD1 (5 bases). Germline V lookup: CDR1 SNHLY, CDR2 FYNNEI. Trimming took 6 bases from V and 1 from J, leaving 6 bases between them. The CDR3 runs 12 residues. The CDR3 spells CASRGDNYGYTF. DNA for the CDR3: TGTGCCAGCAGAGGGGATAACTATGGCTACACCTTC.

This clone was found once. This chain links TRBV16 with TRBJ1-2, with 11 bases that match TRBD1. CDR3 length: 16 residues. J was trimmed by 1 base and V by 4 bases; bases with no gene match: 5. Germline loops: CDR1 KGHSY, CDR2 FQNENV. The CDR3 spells CASSPQGQGVNYGYTF. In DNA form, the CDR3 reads TGTGCCAGCAGCCCTCAGGGACAGGGGGTTAACTATGGCTACACCTTC.

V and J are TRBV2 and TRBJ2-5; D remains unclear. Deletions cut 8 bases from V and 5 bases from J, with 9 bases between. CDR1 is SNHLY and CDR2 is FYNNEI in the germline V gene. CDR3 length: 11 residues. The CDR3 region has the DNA TGTGCCAGCCTACTGGGGGAGACCCAGTACTTC. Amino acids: CASLLGETQYF. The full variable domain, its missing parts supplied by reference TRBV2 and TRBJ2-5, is EPEVTQTPSHQVTQMGQEVILRCVPISNHLYFYWYRQILGQKVEFLVSFYNNEISEKSEIFDDQFSVERPDGSNFTLKIRSTKLEDSAMYFCASLLGETQYFGPGTRLLVL.

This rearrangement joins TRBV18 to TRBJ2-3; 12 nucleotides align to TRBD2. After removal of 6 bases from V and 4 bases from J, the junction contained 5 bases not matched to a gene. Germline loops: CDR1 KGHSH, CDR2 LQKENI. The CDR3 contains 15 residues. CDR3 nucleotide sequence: TGTGCCAGCTCCCCCCCTAGCGGGGGGGCAGATACGCAGTATTTT. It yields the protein CASSPPSGGADTQYF.

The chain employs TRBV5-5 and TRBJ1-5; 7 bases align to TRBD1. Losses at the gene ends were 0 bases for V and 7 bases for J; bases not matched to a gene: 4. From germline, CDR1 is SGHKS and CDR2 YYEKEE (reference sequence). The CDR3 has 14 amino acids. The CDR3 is CASSLEGGGQPQHF. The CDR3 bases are TGTGCCAGCAGCTTGGAAGGGGGCGGCCAGCCCCAGCATTTT. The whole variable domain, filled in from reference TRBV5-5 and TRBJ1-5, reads DAGVTQSPTHLIKTRGQQVTLRCSPISGHKSVSWYQQVLGQGPQFIFQYYEKEERGRGNFPDRFSARQFPNYSSELNVNALLLGDSALYLCASSLEGGGQPQHFGDGTRLSIL.

The CDR3 DNA is TGTGCCAGCAGCTTAAGCAGGGGACTATTGGGTGAGCAGTTCTTC. This codes for CASSLSRGLLGEQFF. This chain uses TRBV7-2 with TRBJ2-1; D is possibly TRBD2 (7 bases). This CDR3 comprises 15 residues. V shed 2 bases and J shed 9 bases, with 17 bases lying between them. Germline CDR1 reads SGHTA; CDR2 reads FQGNSA.

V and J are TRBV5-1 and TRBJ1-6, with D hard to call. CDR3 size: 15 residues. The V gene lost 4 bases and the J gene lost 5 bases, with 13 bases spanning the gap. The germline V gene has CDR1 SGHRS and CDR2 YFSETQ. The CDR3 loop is CASSPSGFNNSPLHF. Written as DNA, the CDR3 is TGCGCCAGCAGCCCGTCGGGGTTCAATAATTCACCCCTCCACTTT.

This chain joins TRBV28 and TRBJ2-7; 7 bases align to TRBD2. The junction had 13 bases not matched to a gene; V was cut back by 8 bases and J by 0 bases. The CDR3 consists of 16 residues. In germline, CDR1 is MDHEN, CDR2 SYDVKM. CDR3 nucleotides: TGTGCCAGCGCCCCCTTCTGGCGGGAGTACTCCTACGAGCAGTACTTC. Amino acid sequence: CASAPFWREYSYEQYF.

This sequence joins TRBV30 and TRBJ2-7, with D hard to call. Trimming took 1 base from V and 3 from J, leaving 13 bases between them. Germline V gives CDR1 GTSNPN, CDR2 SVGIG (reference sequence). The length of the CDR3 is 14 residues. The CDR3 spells CAWSATSIHYEQYF. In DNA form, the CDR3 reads TGTGCCTGGAGTGCCACATCGATACACTACGAGCAGTACTTC.